This TCR beta chain was documented in a study of T-cell memory formation after mild COVID-19. This clonotype has more than one count but fewer than ten. TCRdb used MiXCR to reprocess the 5' RACE reads, holding one entry per CDR3 protein. This table holds around 150,000 distinct CDR3 sequences, around a tenth found once. The V and J ends lost 8 bases and 6 bases respectively, with 15 bases between them. CDR1 KGHSH and CDR2 LQKENI come from the germline V gene. This CDR3 is built from 13 residues. The TCR sequence derives from a man between 18 and 29 years old who had mild COVID-19 (a few samples of this study predate the infection). Cell type and time point are not known. Specimen: PBMCs or a T cell subset sorted from them (not recorded which). The gene calls are TRBV18 and TRBJ2-3; the D gene could be TRBD1 or TRBD2 (5 bases each). For the CDR3, the DNA is TGTGCCAGCGTCTGGCCCGAGGGGGATACGCAGTATTTT. It encodes CASVWPEGDTQYF.